The 6 T cell receptor beta chains given below trace back to one sample, sequenced in a study of blood T cell repertoires in COVID-19. Produced via immunoSEQ multiplex PCR; TCRdb's table is partial and in-frame only. The sample consists of roughly 670,000 clones, around 90% of them appearing once. Material: peripheral blood. The receptors shown here come from a woman between 18 and 30 years old with acute or convalescent COVID-19.

The genes are TRBV4-2 and TRBJ1-4, with TRBD1 as a possible D gene (6 bases). The V end lost 4 bases, the J end lost 3 bases, and 9 bases lay between the germline ends. The CDR3 sequence is 14 residues long. Germline V gene sequence: CDR1 LGHNA, CDR2 YNFKEQ. CDR3 region: CASSRTDANEKLFF. CDR3 sequence (DNA): TGTGCCAGCAGCCGGACAGACGCTAATGAAAAACTGTTTTTT.

CDR3 in DNA: TGTGCCAGCAGCACCGGGTTCCGAGGGACAGGGCCCGAATCGAGGGGGCCCCAGCATTTT. Protein product: CASSTGFRGTGPESRGPQHF. The rearrangement joins TRBV21-1 to TRBJ1-5; the table names TRBD1, a call not compared with the DNA. TRBV21-1 is classified as a pseudogene. This CDR3 is 20 amino acids long.

The V call is TRBV4-2, the J call TRBJ2-1, with D possibly TRBD1 on 7 matching bases. CDR3 length equals 13 residues. The V and J ends lost 1 base and 10 bases respectively, with 11 bases between them. In germline, CDR1 is LGHNA, CDR2 YNFKEQ. CDR3 residues: CASSQGPGGEQFF. CDR3 coding DNA: TGTGCCAGCAGCCAAGGTCCAGGGGGGGAGCAGTTCTTC.

V and J are TRBV9 and TRBJ1-2; D is perhaps TRBD1 (5 bases). CDR1 is SGDLS, CDR2 YYNGEE, per germline. The CDR3 extends over 15 amino acids. The germline V and J ends were trimmed by 2 bases and 5 bases, with 16 bases remaining between them. CDR3 nucleotide sequence: TGTGCCAGCAGCGTTCTCGCGGACACAGTTTATGGCTACACCTTC. As protein: CASSVLADTVYGYTF.

The chain couples TRBV12-3 or TRBV12-4 to TRBJ2-7; D perhaps matches TRBD1 (5 bases). The CDR3 spans 13 residues. Trimming removed 3 bases at V and 6 bases at J, with 12 bases between. The CDR3 coding sequence is TGTGCCAGCAGTTTCCGCAGGGCCGGCGAGCAGTACTTC. It translates to CASSFRRAGEQYF.

The chain combines TRBV6-5 with TRBJ1-6; TRBD1 might be the D (6 bases). Trimming pared 2 bases from V and 10 bases from J, leaving 12 bases between. Germline values: CDR1 MNHEY, CDR2 SVGAGI. This CDR3 region has 14 residues. CDR3 region: CASSYAGEGSPLHF. The CDR3 DNA is TGTGCCAGCAGTTACGCAGGGGAGGGATCACCCCTCCACTTT.